One sample yielded the 30 T cell receptor beta chains listed below, sequenced in a study of beta chain features in type 1 diabetes. The study reverse transcribed the entire isolated RNA, so it sequenced expressed TCRB transcripts. The method was immunoSEQ multiplex PCR; TCRdb's version includes in-frame clones alone and lacks a portion of them. Here the sample spans around 280,000 clones, 8% being singletons. The sequencing input was central memory CD4+ T cells from blood. These receptors all stem from a woman aged 18-29 years in good health.

This clone was observed a few times. The V and J genes are TRBV7-2 and TRBJ2-5, with TRBD1 matching over 9 bases. J lost 7 bases, V lost 5 bases, and 14 bases had no gene match. Germline lookup yields CDR1 SGHTA and CDR2 FQGNSA. The CDR3 contains 16 residues. Written as DNA, the CDR3 is TGTGCCAGCAGCGTACAGGGTGGACAGGGGAAAGGGACCCAGTACTTC. Translation: CASSVQGGQGKGTQYF.

This clone has only a few counts. The chain couples TRBV29-1 to TRBJ1-1; D gene ambiguous. The CDR3 is 12 residues long. Trimming cost V 0 bases and J 3 bases, with 5 bases left between them. The V gene's germline CDR1 is SQVTM and CDR2 ANQGSEA. CDR3 region: CSVEEGYTEAFF. The CDR3 bases are TGCAGCGTTGAAGAGGGGTACACTGAAGCTTTCTTT.

This chain connects TRBV6-1 to TRBJ1-1, with D uncertain. CDR1 is MNHNS and CDR2 is SASEGT in the germline V gene. V gave up 3 bases and J gave up 8 bases, with 7 bases separating them. This CDR3 is built from 11 residues. The CDR3 sequence is CASSDEVEAFF. As DNA, the CDR3 is TGTGCCAGCAGTGATGAGGTAGAAGCTTTCTTT.

The chain combines TRBV2 with TRBJ2-6; no clear D gene. V lost 3 bases, J lost 0 bases, and 15 bases lay in between. The CDR3 has 18 residues. Germline-derived CDR1 and CDR2 are SNHLY and FYNNEI. The CDR3 DNA sequence: TGTGCCAGCAGTGACTTTGAGCTCTGGAGCTCTGGGGCCAACGTCCTGACTTTC. This codes for CASSDFELWSSGANVLTF.

Only one count was recorded for this clone. CDR3 loop: CASSVGLAGTQYF. The CDR3 nucleotides are TGTGCCAGCAGCGTCGGACTAGCTGGTACGCAGTATTTT. The genes are TRBV7-8 and TRBJ2-3, with 8 bases fitting TRBD2. V trimming: 5 bases; J trimming: 8 bases; junction bases outside the gene matches: 6. CDR3 size: 13 residues. Per germline, CDR1 SGHVS and CDR2 FQNEAQ.

The V gene is TRBV7-2, the J gene TRBJ2-1, with D perhaps TRBD2 (7 bases). V dropped 5 bases and J dropped 7 bases, with 24 bases sitting between them. The length of the CDR3 is 17 residues. Looked up from germline, CDR1 is SGHTA and CDR2 is FQGNSA. The CDR3 DNA reads as TGTGCCAGCAGCCAGGGGAGGGCGGGAGTGAAATTTAATGAGCAGTTCTTC. Amino acid sequence: CASSQGRAGVKFNEQFF.

V usage is TRBV2 and J usage is TRBJ2-7; a weak D match, TRBD1 (6 bases). CDR1 and CDR2 from the germline V gene are SNHLY and FYNNEI. V was clipped by 7 bases and J by 2 bases, with 12 bases between them. CDR3 size: 13 residues. The DNA of the CDR3 is TGTGCCAGCATTGGGGGCCTTACCTACGAGCAGTACTTC. It codes for CASIGGLTYEQYF. Looking up the rest from reference TRBV2 and TRBJ2-7 gives the full variable domain: EPEVTQTPSHQVTQMGQEVILRCVPISNHLYFYWYRQILGQKVEFLVSFYNNEISEKSEIFDDQFSVERPDGSNFTLKIRSTKLEDSAMYFCASIGGLTYEQYFGPGTRLTVT.

The V gene is TRBV6-5, the J gene TRBJ1-2; no definite D call. V was trimmed by 6 bases and J by 2 bases, leaving 16 bases between them. The CDR3 length is 15 residues. Germline values: CDR1 MNHEY, CDR2 SVGAGI. CDR3 in amino acids: CASRPGPLTNYGYTF. The CDR3, as DNA: TGTGCCAGCAGGCCCGGTCCCCTCACGAACTATGGCTACACCTTC.

This clone was detected many times. This specimen includes other DNA sequences encoding the same CDR3. The rearrangement links TRBV7-2 to TRBJ2-5; TRBD2 aligns across 11 bases. Trimming took 1 base from V and 5 from J; bases not matched to a gene: 6. This CDR3 has 16 residues. Germline assignment: CDR1 SGHTA and CDR2 FQGNSA. DNA of the CDR3: TGTGCCAGCAGCTTAGGACTAGCGGGGATCGGGGAGACCCAGTACTTC. As protein: CASSLGLAGIGETQYF.

There are a few counts of this clone. The chain carries TRBV5-6 and TRBJ2-2; D gene unclear. CDR1 and CDR2 (germline): SGHDT, YYEEEE. V lost 0 bases and J lost 7, with 7 bases in between. The CDR3 contains 13 residues. The chain's CDR3 is CASSLGADGELFF. The DNA for the CDR3 is TGTGCCAGCAGCTTGGGGGCTGACGGGGAGCTGTTTTTT.

This clone has a handful of counts. The V gene is TRBV7-2, the J gene TRBJ2-7, with 7 positions matching TRBD1. V lost 5 bases to trimming and J lost 3 bases; unmatched junction nucleotides: 7. Germline V lookup: CDR1 SGHTA, CDR2 FQGNSA. The CDR3 covers 14 residues. CDR3 coding DNA: TGTGCCAGCAGCGGAGGAGGACAGGTCTACGAGCAGTACTTC. Its translation is CASSGGGQVYEQYF. Drawing the rest from reference TRBV7-2 and TRBJ2-7, the complete variable domain is GAGVSQSPSNKVTEKGKDVELRCDPISGHTALYWYRQSLGQGLEFLIYFQGNSAPDKSGLPSDRFSAERTGGSVSTLTIQRTQQEDSAVYLCASSGGGQVYEQYFGPGTRLTVT.

The sample holds many counts of this clone. This chain links TRBV7-2 with TRBJ2-1, with 10 bases fitting TRBD1. This CDR3 region has 15 residues. V shed 5 bases, J shed 9 bases, and the junction held 10 bases outside the gene matches. From germline, CDR1 is SGHTA and CDR2 FQGNSA. The CDR3 nucleotides are TGTGCCAGCAGCCCCGGGACAGGGGATCGTGGTGAGCAGTTCTTC. Residues: CASSPGTGDRGEQFF.

This chain uses TRBV14 with TRBJ2-2; D gene uncertain. The V end was cut by 0 bases, the J end by 5 bases, with 10 bases between. The CDR3 has 15 residues. The germline V gene encodes CDR1 SGHDN and CDR2 FVKESK. CDR3 bases: TGTGCCAGCAGCCAAGATCGGGTTGGAACCGGGGAGCTGTTTTTT. Translated: CASSQDRVGTGELFF.

The V gene is TRBV5-4, the J gene TRBJ1-6; D remains ambiguous. CDR1 and CDR2 (germline): SGHNT, YYREEE (reference sequence). The CDR3 totals 14 residues. Trimming left V 0 bases short and J 9 bases short, with 10 bases between. The CDR3 protein is CASSLDGVGSPLHF. The DNA for the CDR3 is TGTGCCAGCAGCTTGGATGGGGTTGGTTCACCCCTCCACTTT.

The chain is built from TRBV5-1 and TRBJ2-1; D remains ambiguous. V dropped 4 bases and J dropped 7 bases, with 15 bases sitting between them. The germline CDR1 and CDR2 sequences are SGHRS and YFSETQ. The CDR3 has 14 amino acids. CDR3 sequence (DNA): TGCGCCAGCAGCCCCTCGGCACTTGGTAATGAGCAGTTCTTC. The encoded protein is CASSPSALGNEQFF.

The rearrangement uses TRBV25-1 and TRBJ2-5; D possibly uses TRBD1 or TRBD2 (6 bases each). The CDR3 loop spans 17 amino acids. Germline V CDR1 and CDR2: MGHDK, SYGVNS. V lost 6 bases, J lost 5 bases, and 25 bases lay in between. The CDR3 spells CASSAGTLKGGGETQYF. CDR3 DNA sequence: TGTGCCAGCAGCGCCGGGACGTTAAAGGGGGGCGGCGAGACCCAGTACTTC.

This rearrangement joins TRBV2 to TRBJ2-5; the match to TRBD2 covers 9 bases. V dropped 6 bases and J dropped 13; count of bases not matched to a gene: 9. This CDR3 spans 12 amino acids. From germline, CDR1 is SNHLY and CDR2 FYNNEI. The CDR3 region has the DNA TGTGCCAGCAGCCCGACTAGCGGTAAAACGTACTTC. This gives the protein CASSPTSGKTYF.

This clone has a handful of counts. V and J are TRBV7-9 and TRBJ2-5; TRBD2 might be the D (6 bases). Germline CDR1 and CDR2: SEHNR and FQNEAQ (reference sequence). V lost 4 bases, J lost 2 bases, and 14 bases lay in between. CDR3 length: 15 amino acids. CDR3 coding DNA: TGTGCCAGCAGCTCATCCCGGGACTTACAAGAGACCCAGTACTTC. This sequence encodes CASSSSRDLQETQYF.

This chain uses TRBV5-1 with TRBJ2-3; TRBD1 matches 8 bases. V was pared by 2 bases and J by 2 bases, with 4 bases of the junction left unmatched. CDR3 size: 15 residues. The germline V gene encodes CDR1 SGHRS and CDR2 YFSETQ. CDR3 sequence: CASSFQDRVTDTQYF. CDR3 nucleotide sequence: TGCGCCAGCAGCTTTCAGGACAGGGTCACAGATACGCAGTATTTT.

This clone was observed many times. V gene TRBV5-1 combines with J gene TRBJ2-1; D gene unclear. The germline gives CDR1 SGHRS, CDR2 YFSETQ. V gave up 2 bases and J gave up 5 bases, with 8 bases separating them. The CDR3 is 13 residues long. CDR3 residues: CASSFPNNNEQFF. As DNA, the CDR3 is TGCGCCAGCAGCTTCCCTAATAACAATGAGCAGTTCTTC. Drawing the rest from reference TRBV5-1 and TRBJ2-1, the complete variable domain is KAGVTQTPRYLIKTRGQQVTLSCSPISGHRSVSWYQQTPGQGLQFLFEYFSETQRNKGNFPGRFSGRQFSNSRSEMNVSTLELGDSALYLCASSFPNNNEQFFGPGTRLTVL.

V gene TRBV28 combines with J gene TRBJ1-5, with D possibly matching TRBD1 (6 bases). The germline V gene has CDR1 MDHEN and CDR2 SYDVKM. The CDR3 is made up of 14 amino acids. V shed 6 bases and J shed 6 bases, with 15 bases lying between them. The DNA for the CDR3 is TGTGCCAGCAGCCTCCCGAGGGGGGTTCAGCCCCAGCATTTT. Translated: CASSLPRGVQPQHF. Complete variable domain (other parts from reference TRBV28 and TRBJ1-5): DVKVTQSSRYLVKRTGEKVFLECVQDMDHENMFWYRQDPGLGLRLIYFSYDVKMKEKGDIPEGYSVSREKKERFSLILESASTNQTSMYLCASSLPRGVQPQHFGDGTRLSIL.

This clone was observed a few times. The chain couples TRBV7-2 to TRBJ2-1; D tentatively fits TRBD1 or TRBD2 (5 bases each). The CDR3 loop spans 14 amino acids. CDR1 is SGHTA and CDR2 is FQGNSA in the germline V gene. V was clipped by 2 bases and J by 9 bases, with 14 bases between them. The CDR3 sequence is CASSLSAWGSEQFF. CDR3 DNA: TGTGCCAGCAGCTTAAGTGCTTGGGGGAGTGAGCAGTTCTTC.

This clone showed up just a few times. This chain connects TRBV30 to TRBJ2-6; 9 positions agree with TRBD2. CDR3 length: 17 residues. Germline V CDR1 and CDR2: GTSNPN, SVGIG (reference sequence). With 2 bases clipped from V and 1 base from J, the junction kept 6 bases outside the gene matches. CDR3 protein: CAWSSGLATSGANVLTF. The CDR3 nucleotides are TGTGCCTGGAGTTCAGGACTAGCGACTTCTGGGGCCAACGTCCTGACTTTC.

This clone was seen a few times. The rearrangement joins TRBV10-3 to TRBJ2-3, with 10 positions matching TRBD2. Germline V CDR1 and CDR2: ENHRY, SYGVKD. The trim removed 2 bases at V and 6 bases at J, leaving 8 bases unmatched. This CDR3 region has 16 residues. Here the CDR3 DNA reads TGTGCCATCAGTGAGGGCCTAGCGGGGGCCCGGGATACGCAGTATTTT. Protein sequence: CAISEGLAGARDTQYF.

This clone was seen only a few times. Other DNA sequences in this sample translate to the same CDR3. CDR3 sequence (DNA): TGTGCCAGCTCACCTTCAATCAGGAACACTGAAGCTTTCTTT. This encodes CASSPSIRNTEAFF. The gene calls are TRBV18 and TRBJ1-1; the D is unclear. Trimming removed 3 bases from V and 1 base from J, with 9 bases in between. The CDR3 covers 14 residues. Germline V lookup: CDR1 KGHSH, CDR2 LQKENI.

This clone was observed a few times. This chain joins TRBV2 and TRBJ2-7; D unclear. The CDR3 consists of 12 residues. The germline V and J ends were trimmed by 6 bases and 0 bases, with 6 bases remaining between them. Germline V gene lookup returns CDR1 SNHLY and CDR2 FYNNEI. CDR3 sequence (DNA): TGTGCCAGCAGGGGTAGCTCCTACGAGCAGTACGTC. It is translated as CASRGSSYEQYV.

V usage is TRBV6-5 and J usage is TRBJ2-7, with TRBD1 identical over 10 bases. Per the germline V gene, CDR1 is MNHEY and CDR2 is SVGAGI. Trimming cost V 6 bases and J 0 bases; bases outside gene matches: 5. The CDR3 has 15 residues. The CDR3 nucleotides are TGTGCCAGCAGGGCAAGACAGGGGGCCTCCTACGAGCAGTACGTC. Encoded protein: CASRARQGASYEQYV.

The chain joins TRBV27 to TRBJ1-5, with D perhaps matching TRBD1 (6 bases). CDR1 is MNHEY, CDR2 SMNVEV, per germline (reference sequence). The CDR3 has 14 amino acids. V was shortened by 7 bases and J by 8 bases, with 18 bases between the two germline ends. This CDR3 is CASKGQMSTEPQHF. The CDR3 region has the DNA TGTGCCAGCAAAGGACAGATGAGTACGGAGCCCCAGCATTTT.

The genes are TRBV20-1 and TRBJ2-1, with D possibly matching TRBD2 (5 bases). CDR1 DFQATT and CDR2 SNEGSKA come from the germline V gene (reference sequence). The length of the CDR3 is 10 residues. The V and J ends lost 6 bases and 15 bases respectively, with 15 bases between them. CDR3: CSAGPPGWFF. The CDR3 DNA follows: TGCAGTGCCGGCCCGCCGGGGTGGTTCTTC.

This clone has just a few counts. V and J are TRBV7-2 and TRBJ2-7, with TRBD1 matching 10 bases. The germline V gene has CDR1 SGHTA and CDR2 FQGNSA. CDR3 length: 18 amino acids. With V trimmed by 3 bases and J by 3 bases, 14 bases remained unmatched. The CDR3 DNA sequence: TGTGCCAGCAGCTTCCGACAGGGGGCTAGGCCTTTAGTCTACGAGCAGTACTTC. Its protein is CASSFRQGARPLVYEQYF.